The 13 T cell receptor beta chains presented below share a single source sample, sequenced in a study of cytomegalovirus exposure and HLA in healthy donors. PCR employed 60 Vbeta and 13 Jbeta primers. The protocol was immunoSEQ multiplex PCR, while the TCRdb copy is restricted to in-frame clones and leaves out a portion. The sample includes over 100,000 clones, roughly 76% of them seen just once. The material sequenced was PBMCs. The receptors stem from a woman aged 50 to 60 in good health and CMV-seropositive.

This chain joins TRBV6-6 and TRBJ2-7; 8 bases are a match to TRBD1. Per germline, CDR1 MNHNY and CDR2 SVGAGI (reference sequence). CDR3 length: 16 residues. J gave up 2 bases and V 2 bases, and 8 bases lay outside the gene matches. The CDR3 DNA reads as TGTGCCAGCAGTTACCTAGGACAGGGCGGTACCTACGAGCAGTACTTC. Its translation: CASSYLGQGGTYEQYF.

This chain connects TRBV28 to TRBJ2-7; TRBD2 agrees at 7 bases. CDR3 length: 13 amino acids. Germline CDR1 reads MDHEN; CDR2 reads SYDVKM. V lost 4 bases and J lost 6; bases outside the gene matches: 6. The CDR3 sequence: CASSSPGRIEQYF. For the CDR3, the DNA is TGTGCCAGCAGTTCCCCCGGGAGGATCGAGCAGTACTTC. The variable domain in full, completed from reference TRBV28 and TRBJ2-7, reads DVKVTQSSRYLVKRTGEKVFLECVQDMDHENMFWYRQDPGLGLRLIYFSYDVKMKEKGDIPEGYSVSREKKERFSLILESASTNQTSMYLCASSSPGRIEQYFGPGTRLTVT.

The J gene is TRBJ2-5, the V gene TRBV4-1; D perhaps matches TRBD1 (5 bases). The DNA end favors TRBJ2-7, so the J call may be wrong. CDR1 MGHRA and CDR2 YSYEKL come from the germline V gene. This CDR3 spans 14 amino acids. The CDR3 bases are TGCGCCAGCAGTCGCTTGCAGGGTCCCTACGAGCAGTACTTC. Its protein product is CASSRLQGPYEQYF.

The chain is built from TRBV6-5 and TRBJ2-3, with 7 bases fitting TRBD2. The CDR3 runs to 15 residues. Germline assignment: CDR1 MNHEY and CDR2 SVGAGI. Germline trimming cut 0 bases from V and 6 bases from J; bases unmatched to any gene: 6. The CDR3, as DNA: TGTGCCAGCAGTTACTCCGGGGGAGGGCGTGATACGCAGTATTTT. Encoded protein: CASSYSGGGRDTQYF.

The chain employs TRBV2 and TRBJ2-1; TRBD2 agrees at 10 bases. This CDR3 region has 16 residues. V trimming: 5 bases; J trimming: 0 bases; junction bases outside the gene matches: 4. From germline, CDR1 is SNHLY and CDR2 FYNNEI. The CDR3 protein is CASSTLAGDSYNEQFF. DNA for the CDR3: TGTGCCAGCAGTACCCTAGCGGGGGACTCCTACAATGAGCAGTTCTTC.

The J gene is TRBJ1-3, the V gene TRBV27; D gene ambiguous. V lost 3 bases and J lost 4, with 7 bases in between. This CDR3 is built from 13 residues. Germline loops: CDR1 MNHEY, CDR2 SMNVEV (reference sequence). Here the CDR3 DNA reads TGTGCCAGCAGTTTGGCGGGAGGAAACACCATATATTTT. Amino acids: CASSLAGGNTIYF.

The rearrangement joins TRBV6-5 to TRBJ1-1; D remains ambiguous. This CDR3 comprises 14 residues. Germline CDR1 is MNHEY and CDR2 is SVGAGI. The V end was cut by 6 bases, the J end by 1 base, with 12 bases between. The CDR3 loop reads CASRRRGGNTEAFF. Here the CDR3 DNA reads TGTGCCAGCAGGAGACGGGGAGGGAACACTGAAGCTTTCTTT.

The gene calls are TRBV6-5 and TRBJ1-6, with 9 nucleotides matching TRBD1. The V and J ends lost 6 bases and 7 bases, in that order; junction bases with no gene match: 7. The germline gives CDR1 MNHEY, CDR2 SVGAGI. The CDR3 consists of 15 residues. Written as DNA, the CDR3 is TGTGCCAGCAGCAAACAGGGGGCGACCAATTCACCCCTCCACTTT. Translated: CASSKQGATNSPLHF.

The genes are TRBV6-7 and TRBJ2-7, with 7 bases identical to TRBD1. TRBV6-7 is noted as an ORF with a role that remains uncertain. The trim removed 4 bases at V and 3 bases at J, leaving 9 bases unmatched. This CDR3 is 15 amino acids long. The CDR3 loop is CASSCTRQGIYEQYF. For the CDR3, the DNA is TGTGCCAGCAGTTGCACCCGACAGGGAATCTACGAGCAGTACTTC.

CDR3 nucleotide sequence: TGTGCCAGCAGCCTGGATAACAGGGCTCCTAACTATGGCTACACCTTC. Protein: CASSLDNRAPNYGYTF. V usage is TRBV7-8 and J usage is TRBJ1-2; tentative D call: TRBD1 (6 bases). This CDR3 has 16 amino acids. CDR1 and CDR2 from the germline V gene are SGHVS and FQNEAQ. V lost 5 bases and J 0 bases, leaving 16 bases between the germline ends.

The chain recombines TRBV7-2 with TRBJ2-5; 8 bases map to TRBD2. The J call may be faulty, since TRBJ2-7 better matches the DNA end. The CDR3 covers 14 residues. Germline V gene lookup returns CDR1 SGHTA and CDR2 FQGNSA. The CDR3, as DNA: TGTGCCAGCAGTCCGGGACTAGGAGTCTACGAGCAGTACTTC. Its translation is CASSPGLGVYEQYF.

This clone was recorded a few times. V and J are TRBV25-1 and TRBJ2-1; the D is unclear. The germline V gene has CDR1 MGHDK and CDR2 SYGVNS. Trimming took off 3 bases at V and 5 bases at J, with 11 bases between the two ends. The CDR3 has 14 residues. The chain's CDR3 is CASSDFRADNEQFF. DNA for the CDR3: TGTGCCAGCAGTGACTTTCGCGCTGACAATGAGCAGTTCTTC.

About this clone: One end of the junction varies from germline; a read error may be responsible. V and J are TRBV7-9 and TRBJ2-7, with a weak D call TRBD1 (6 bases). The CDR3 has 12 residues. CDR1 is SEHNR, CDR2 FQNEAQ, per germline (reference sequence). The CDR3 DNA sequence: TGTTCCAGCAGCCAAGGGGGCTACGAGCAGTACTTC. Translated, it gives CSSSQGGYEQYF.